The 32 T cell receptor beta chains listed next were all sequenced from one sample in a study of blood T cells in healthy people across ages. The second PCR ran about 6 to 11 cycles with a sample-barcoded 5' primer and J-beta primers. TCRdb ran MiXCR on the 5' RACE reads and lists one entry per CDR3 protein. The table has some 880,000 distinct CDR3 sequences, around 34% seen once. Sequencing input: blood. Source of these receptors: a young man in good health.

This clonotype was seen ten or more times. The V gene is TRBV4-3, the J gene TRBJ2-3; 8 bases are a match to TRBD2. The CDR3 is made up of 16 amino acids. With 1 base clipped from V and 2 bases from J, the junction kept 5 bases outside the gene matches. Germline CDR1 reads LGHNA; CDR2 reads YSLEER. The CDR3 loop reads CASSQALAGSTDTQYF. The CDR3 region has the DNA TGCGCCAGCAGCCAAGCCCTAGCGGGCTCCACAGATACGCAGTATTTT.

The sample holds a few counts of this clonotype. V and J are TRBV2 and TRBJ2-1; no firm D call. The J call could be wrong; TRBJ2-7 is a better fit for the DNA end. Germline assignment: CDR1 SNHLY and CDR2 FYNNEI. The length of the CDR3 is 13 residues. The CDR3 reads CASTSLSYNEQYF. In DNA form, the CDR3 reads TGTGCCAGCACCAGCCTTTCCTACAATGAGCAGTACTTC.

Worth noting for this clonotype: A read error may produce the germline difference seen at one junction end. The J gene is TRBJ2-3, the V gene TRBV7-2; D is perhaps TRBD1 or TRBD2 (5 bases each). The CDR3 has 13 residues. Germline V gene sequence: CDR1 SGHTA, CDR2 FQGNSA. The CDR3, as DNA: TGTCCCAGCAGCTTAGGGTCTGAGGGGACGCAGTATTTT. It specifies CPSSLGSEGTQYF.

The rearrangement uses TRBV5-1 and TRBJ2-3; the D gene is possibly TRBD1 (7 bases). The CDR3 totals 16 residues. Trimming stripped 4 bases from V and 6 bases from J, with 21 bases between. Per germline, CDR1 SGHRS and CDR2 YFSETQ. The CDR3 here is CASSPQGGPRMDTQYF. CDR3 coding DNA: TGCGCCAGCAGCCCCCAGGGGGGTCCCCGAATGGATACGCAGTATTTT.

CDR3 in amino acids: CASSKHGTGKETQYF. The CDR3 nucleotides are TGTGCCAGCAGTAAACACGGGACTGGAAAAGAGACCCAGTACTTC. The gene calls are TRBV12-3 or TRBV12-4 and TRBJ2-5; D is possibly TRBD2 (6 bases). The CDR3 is made up of 15 amino acids. Trimming removed 5 bases from V and 3 bases from J, with 16 bases in between.

This chain uses TRBV4-1 with TRBJ2-4, with D maybe TRBD1 (6 bases). Germline CDR1 and CDR2: MGHRA and YSYEKL. The CDR3 consists of 17 residues. V dropped 0 bases and J dropped 4 bases, with 16 bases sitting between them. The CDR3 reads CASSQDPGRGVKNIQYF. The CDR3 DNA follows: TGCGCCAGCAGCCAAGATCCGGGCAGGGGAGTAAAAAACATTCAGTACTTC.

The chain links TRBV28 to TRBJ2-5; tentatively, D is TRBD1 (7 bases). CDR1 is MDHEN, CDR2 SYDVKM, per germline. The CDR3 sequence is 16 residues long. V shed 3 bases and J shed 3 bases, with 17 bases lying between them. CDR3 region: CASSFEGAGEEETQYF. The CDR3 bases are TGTGCCAGCAGTTTCGAGGGGGCAGGGGAGGAAGAGACCCAGTACTTC.

This clonotype was recorded a few times. V gene TRBV4-1 combines with J gene TRBJ1-1; D might be TRBD1 (6 bases). The germline CDR1 and CDR2 sequences are MGHRA and YSYEKL. The CDR3 totals 13 residues. Trimming removed 6 bases at V and 1 base at J, with 9 bases between. CDR3 loop: CASRKQGNTEAFF. The CDR3 DNA reads as TGCGCCAGCAGGAAACAGGGGAACACTGAAGCTTTCTTT.

In its sample, this clonotype was seen a few times. V and J are TRBV27 and TRBJ1-1; the D is unclear. Trimming shortened V by 10 bases and J by 1 base, and 22 bases separated the two germline ends. Germline-derived CDR1 and CDR2 are MNHEY and SMNVEV (reference sequence). This CDR3 has 16 residues. This CDR3 reads CATRQFQSLPNTEAFF. The DNA for the CDR3 is TGTGCCACAAGACAATTCCAAAGCTTACCGAACACTGAAGCTTTCTTT.

This clonotype came up a few times. J is TRBJ2-5 and V is TRBV29-1; tentatively, D is TRBD2 (6 bases). Germline CDR1 reads SQVTM; CDR2 reads ANQGSEA. This CDR3 has 11 residues. Trimming removed 7 bases from V and 7 bases from J, with 13 bases in between. The CDR3 protein is CSARREGTQYF. The CDR3 bases are TGCAGCGCGAGGAGGGAAGGGACCCAGTACTTC.

In this sample, this clonotype turned up a few times. The genes are TRBV20-1 and TRBJ2-3; 16 bases align to TRBD2. CDR3 length: 17 residues. From germline, CDR1 is DFQATT and CDR2 SNEGSKA (reference sequence). With V trimmed by 0 bases and J by 6 bases, 6 bases remained unmatched. The CDR3 sequence: CSARDLGLAGGRDTQYF. The CDR3 DNA reads TGCAGTGCTAGAGATCTGGGACTAGCGGGGGGGCGGGATACGCAGTATTTT.

The chain uses TRBV5-5 and TRBJ2-5; no clear D gene. Germline loops: CDR1 SGHKS, CDR2 YYEKEE (reference sequence). With 3 bases removed from V and 5 bases from J, the gap between germline ends came to 11 bases. The CDR3 extends over 13 amino acids. The CDR3 region is CASSSWNEETQYF. The CDR3 DNA follows: TGTGCCAGCAGCTCTTGGAATGAGGAGACCCAGTACTTC.

This clonotype occurred a few times. The genes are TRBV4-1 and TRBJ2-3; D call uncertain. This CDR3 has 15 amino acids. The V and J ends lost 0 bases and 5 bases respectively, with 12 bases between them. Germline CDR1 MGHRA, CDR2 YSYEKL. CDR3 DNA sequence: TGCGCCAGCAGCCAAGATGGCACCACGGTAGATACGCAGTATTTT. Translation gives CASSQDGTTVDTQYF.

This clonotype was seen only a few times. A much larger clone is a single base away; this may be a read error. The CDR3 here is CSARGLNEQYF. The CDR3 DNA reads as TGCAGTGCCCGAGGACTCAATGAGCAGTACTTC. The chain employs TRBV20-1 and TRBJ2-7; D is possibly TRBD2 (5 bases). V gave up 6 bases and J gave up 7 bases, with 13 bases separating them. CDR1 is DFQATT and CDR2 is SNEGSKA in the germline V gene (reference sequence). This CDR3 has 11 amino acids.

The gene calls are TRBV27 and TRBJ1-2, with D unresolved. The germline gives CDR1 MNHEY, CDR2 SMNVEV (reference sequence). Trimming cost V 5 bases and J 12 bases, with 19 bases left between them. The CDR3 length is 13 residues. In nucleotides, the CDR3 is TGTGCCAGCAGTCCCCTAATGGGGAACGGCCACACCTTC. The encoded protein is CASSPLMGNGHTF.

This clonotype was seen a few times. The chain has TRBV7-2 and TRBJ2-5; D is possibly TRBD2 (7 bases). Trimming pared 4 bases from V and 7 bases from J, leaving 19 bases between. This CDR3 comprises 15 residues. The germline V gene has CDR1 SGHTA and CDR2 FQGNSA. CDR3 nucleotides: TGTGCCAGCAGCTCGCCACGGGGGGCTTACGGGACCCAGTACTTC. Protein sequence: CASSSPRGAYGTQYF.

This clonotype was detected a few times. This chain connects TRBV20-1 to TRBJ2-7; TRBD1 matches 7 bases. CDR1 and CDR2 from the germline V gene are DFQATT and SNEGSKA (reference sequence). The J segment lost 3 bases and the V segment lost 6 bases, leaving 11 bases of the junction unmatched. The CDR3 length is 14 residues. The CDR3 DNA is TGCAGTGCCTGCCCCCGGGACAGAGACTACGAGCAGTACTTC. Its protein product is CSACPRDRDYEQYF.

This chain links TRBV6-2 or TRBV6-3 with TRBJ2-7; D is perhaps TRBD1 (5 bases). The CDR3 totals 14 residues. Germline assignment: CDR1 MNHEY and CDR2 SVGEGT. V lost 7 bases to trimming and J lost 0 bases, with 13 bases between them. CDR3 sequence (DNA): TGTGCCAGCAAGCTACAGGCCGGCTCCTACGAGCAGTACTTC. Its translation is CASKLQAGSYEQYF.

Here the CDR3 DNA reads TGTGCCAGCAGTTTAAAGGGGGCGGCTGGCTACACCTTC. It codes for CASSLKGAAGYTF. The chain has TRBV12-3 or TRBV12-4 and TRBJ1-2; TRBD1 agrees at 7 bases. The CDR3 sequence is 13 residues long. Trimming cost V 2 bases and J 7 bases; bases outside gene matches: 4.

This rearrangement joins TRBV9 to TRBJ2-3; D might be TRBD2 (6 bases). The V end lost 4 bases, the J end lost 3 bases, and 12 bases lay between the germline ends. The length of the CDR3 is 14 residues. Per germline, CDR1 SGDLS and CDR2 YYNGEE. The CDR3 nucleotides read TGTGCCAGCAGCCTCCAAGCGGGTACAGATACGCAGTATTTT. This codes for CASSLQAGTDTQYF.

This clonotype occurred a few times. CDR3 sequence (DNA): TGCGCCAGCAGCAAATGGACAGGGGAACGGAGCGGCTATGGCTACACCTTC. This encodes CASSKWTGERSGYGYTF. The V call is TRBV4-3, the J call TRBJ1-2; 9 nucleotides align to TRBD1. Germline V gene data show CDR1 as LGHNA and CDR2 as YSLEER. The J segment lost 4 bases and the V segment lost 5 bases, leaving 14 bases of the junction unmatched. The CDR3 loop spans 17 amino acids.

The chain recombines TRBV30 with TRBJ2-1, with TRBD2 matching 11 bases. The V and J ends lost 1 base and 4 bases, in that order; junction bases with no gene match: 6. This CDR3 has 16 amino acids. Looked up from germline, CDR1 is GTSNPN and CDR2 is SVGIG (reference sequence). CDR3 residues: CAWSARLAGRYNEQFF. CDR3 in DNA: TGTGCCTGGAGTGCCCGACTAGCGGGGAGATACAATGAGCAGTTCTTC.

This clonotype showed up many times. CDR3 DNA: TGTGCCAGGTCGGAGTCGGATACGCAGTATTTT. It specifies CARSESDTQYF. The chain links TRBV7-2 to TRBJ2-3, with D unclear. CDR3 length: 11 amino acids. Germline CDR1 reads SGHTA; CDR2 reads FQGNSA. V shed 9 bases and J shed 6 bases, with 10 bases lying between them.

This clonotype was seen a single time. V usage is TRBV6-2 or TRBV6-3 and J usage is TRBJ2-5; the D is unclear. The DNA matches TRBJ2-1 better at its end, which makes the J call doubtful. CDR1 is MNHEY, CDR2 SVGEGT, per germline. This CDR3 is 17 amino acids long. The CDR3 DNA follows: TGTGCCAGCAGTTATCGGCCCCGGCCCATCGGGCAAGAGACCCAGTTCTTC. It encodes CASSYRPRPIGQETQFF.

This clonotype has a handful of counts. V is TRBV20-1 and J is TRBJ2-3; TRBD2 aligns across 11 bases. V gave up 3 bases and J gave up 4 bases; unmatched junction bases: 6. This CDR3 has 15 amino acids. Germline CDR1 is DFQATT and CDR2 is SNEGSKA (reference sequence). This CDR3 reads CSARRLAGWADTQYF. CDR3 nucleotides: TGCAGTGCTAGGAGACTAGCGGGGTGGGCAGATACGCAGTATTTT.

The chain links TRBV5-6 to TRBJ1-2, with 7 bases that match TRBD1. J lost 5 bases, V lost 4 bases, and 8 bases had no gene match. This CDR3 is 14 amino acids long. Germline CDR1 is SGHDT and CDR2 is YYEEEE. CDR3 loop: CASSPLDRVYGYTF. CDR3 bases: TGTGCCAGCAGCCCTCTAGACAGGGTGTATGGCTACACCTTC.

This clonotype was detected many times. The gene calls are TRBV7-9 and TRBJ2-5; 10 bases match TRBD2. Trimming cost V 4 bases and J 4 bases; bases outside gene matches: 9. CDR3 size: 16 residues. Per the germline V gene, CDR1 is SEHNR and CDR2 is FQNEAQ (reference sequence). The CDR3 DNA follows: TGTGCCAGCAGCTCAACTATTAGCGGGGGGCCAGAGACCCAGTACTTC. This codes for CASSSTISGGPETQYF. Filled out from reference TRBV7-9 and TRBJ2-5, the complete variable domain reads DTGVSQNPRHKITKRGQNVTFRCDPISEHNRLYWYRQTLGQGPEFLTYFQNEAQLEKSRLLSDRFSAERPKGSFSTLEIQRTEQGDSAMYLCASSSTISGGPETQYFGPGTRLLVL.

This clonotype was detected many times. V and J are TRBV20-1 and TRBJ2-3; the D gene is possibly TRBD1 (6 bases). The V end was cut by 1 base, the J end by 1 base, with 12 bases between. The CDR3 covers 15 residues. Germline V gives CDR1 DFQATT, CDR2 SNEGSKA (reference sequence). The DNA for the CDR3 is TGCAGTGCTAGAGCACCAGGGGTGGGCACAGATACGCAGTATTTT. Translation gives CSARAPGVGTDTQYF.

The table lists this clonotype with many counts. This sequence joins TRBV6-6 and TRBJ2-5; D uncertain. The CDR3 sequence is 14 residues long. Trimming left V 6 bases short and J 5 bases short, with 16 bases between. Germline loops: CDR1 MNHNY, CDR2 SVGAGI (reference sequence). The CDR3 here is CASSTPSLGETQYF. The DNA of the CDR3 is TGTGCCAGCAGCACTCCCTCATTAGGGGAGACCCAGTACTTC.

With regard to this clonotype: Germline and junction disagree at one end, which may indicate a read error. The V gene is TRBV4-3, the J gene TRBJ2-1; 8 positions match TRBD2. Germline V gene lookup returns CDR1 LGHNA and CDR2 YSLEER. CDR3 length equals 18 residues. CDR3 loop: CASSQDAGGDVSYSEQFF. The CDR3 DNA is TGCGCCAGCAGCCAAGATGCGGGGGGCGATGTCTCCTACAGTGAGCAGTTCTTC.

V gene TRBV5-1 combines with J gene TRBJ1-1, with TRBD1 matching over 9 bases. After removal of 0 bases from V and 0 bases from J, the junction contained 3 bases not matched to a gene. The CDR3 loop spans 16 amino acids. Germline loops: CDR1 SGHRS, CDR2 YFSETQ. The CDR3 sequence is CASSLVGQGLNTEAFF. DNA for the CDR3: TGCGCCAGCAGCTTGGTAGGACAGGGGCTGAACACTGAAGCTTTCTTT.

In its sample, this clonotype was seen a few times. This chain connects TRBV3-1 to TRBJ2-4, with D unclear. CDR1 LGHDT and CDR2 YNNKEL come from the germline V gene (reference sequence). The V end was cut by 3 bases, the J end by 0 bases, with 12 bases between. The CDR3 has 16 residues. The CDR3 loop reads CASSQETALAKNIQYF. CDR3 sequence (DNA): TGTGCCAGCAGCCAGGAAACAGCTTTAGCCAAAAACATTCAGTACTTC.